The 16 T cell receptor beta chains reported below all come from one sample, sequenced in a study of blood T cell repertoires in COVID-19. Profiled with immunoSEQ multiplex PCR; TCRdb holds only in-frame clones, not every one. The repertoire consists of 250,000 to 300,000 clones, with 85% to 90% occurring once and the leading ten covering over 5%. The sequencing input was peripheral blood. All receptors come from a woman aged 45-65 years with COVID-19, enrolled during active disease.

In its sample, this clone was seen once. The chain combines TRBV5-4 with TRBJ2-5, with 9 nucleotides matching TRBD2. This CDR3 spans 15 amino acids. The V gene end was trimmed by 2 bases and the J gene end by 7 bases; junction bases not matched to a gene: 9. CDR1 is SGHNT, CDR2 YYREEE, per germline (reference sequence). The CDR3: CASSFRGTSLGTQYF. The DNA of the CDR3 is TGTGCCAGCAGCTTTAGGGGGACTAGCCTCGGGACCCAGTACTTC.

The CDR3 loop is CASSLNLATNEKLFF. The CDR3 nucleotides are TGTGCCAGCAGCCTCAACCTAGCAACTAATGAAAAACTGTTTTTT. V and J are TRBV27 and TRBJ1-4, with D hard to call. Germline V CDR1 and CDR2: MNHEY, SMNVEV (reference sequence). The CDR3 totals 15 residues. V was shortened by 6 bases and J by 0 bases, with 11 bases between the two germline ends.

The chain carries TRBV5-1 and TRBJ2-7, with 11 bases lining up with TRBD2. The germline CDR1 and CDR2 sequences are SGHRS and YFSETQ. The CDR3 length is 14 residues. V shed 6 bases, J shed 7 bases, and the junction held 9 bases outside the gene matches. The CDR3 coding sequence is TGCGCCAGCACTTTGGGACTAGCGGTGGGGGAGCAGTACTTC. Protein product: CASTLGLAVGEQYF.

CDR3 sequence: CASSLWSGRSETQYF. The CDR3 bases are TGCGCCAGCAGCTTGTGGAGCGGGAGGAGCGAGACCCAGTACTTC. The rearrangement joins TRBV5-1 to TRBJ2-5; 9 bases map to TRBD2. Germline V gene data show CDR1 as SGHRS and CDR2 as YFSETQ. J gave up 5 bases and V 1 base, and 6 bases lay outside the gene matches. The CDR3 runs to 15 residues. The full variable domain, completed using reference TRBV5-1 and TRBJ2-5, is KAGVTQTPRYLIKTRGQQVTLSCSPISGHRSVSWYQQTPGQGLQFLFEYFSETQRNKGNFPGRFSGRQFSNSRSEMNVSTLELGDSALYLCASSLWSGRSETQYFGPGTRLLVL.

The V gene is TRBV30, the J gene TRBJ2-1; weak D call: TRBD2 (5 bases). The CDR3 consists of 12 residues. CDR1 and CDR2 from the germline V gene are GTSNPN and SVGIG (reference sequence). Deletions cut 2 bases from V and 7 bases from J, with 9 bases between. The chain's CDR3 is CAWSRRGNEQFF. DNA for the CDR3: TGTGCCTGGAGTCGGCGAGGGAATGAGCAGTTCTTC.

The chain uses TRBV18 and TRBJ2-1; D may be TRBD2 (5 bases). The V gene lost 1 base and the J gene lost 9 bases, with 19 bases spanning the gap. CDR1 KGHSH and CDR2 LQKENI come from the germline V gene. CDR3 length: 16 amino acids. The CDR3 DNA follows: TGTGCCAGCTCACCACGCGAGGGTCTGGTCGCCTCTGAGCAGTTCTTC. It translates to CASSPREGLVASEQFF.

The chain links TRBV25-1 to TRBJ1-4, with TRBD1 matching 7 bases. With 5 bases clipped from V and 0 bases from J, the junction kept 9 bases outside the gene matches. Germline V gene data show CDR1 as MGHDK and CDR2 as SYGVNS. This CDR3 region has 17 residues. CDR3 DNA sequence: TGTGCCAGCAGTCACTCCTGGCAGGGGGCAACTAATGAAAAACTGTTTTTT. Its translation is CASSHSWQGATNEKLFF.

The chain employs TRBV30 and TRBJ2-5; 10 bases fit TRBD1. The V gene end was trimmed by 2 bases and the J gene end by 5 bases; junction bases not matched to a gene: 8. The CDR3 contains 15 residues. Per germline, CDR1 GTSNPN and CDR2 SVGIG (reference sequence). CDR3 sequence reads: CAWSPDRGLGETQYF. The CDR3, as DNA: TGTGCCTGGAGTCCAGACAGGGGGCTCGGGGAGACCCAGTACTTC.

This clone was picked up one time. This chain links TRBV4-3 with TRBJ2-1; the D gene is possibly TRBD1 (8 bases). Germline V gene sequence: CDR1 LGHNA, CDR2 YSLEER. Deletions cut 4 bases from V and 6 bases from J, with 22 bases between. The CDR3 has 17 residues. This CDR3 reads CASSRSGGGQGVNEQFF. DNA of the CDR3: TGCGCCAGCAGCCGGTCGGGGGGTGGACAGGGTGTCAATGAGCAGTTCTTC.

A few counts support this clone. In DNA, the CDR3 is TGTGCCAGCAGTTTTTCGGGACAGACTTTCTTT. It translates to CASSFSGQTFF. The chain uses TRBV28 and TRBJ1-1; 7 bases are a match to TRBD1. The CDR3 consists of 11 residues. V was pared by 3 bases and J by 12 bases, with 4 bases of the junction left unmatched. Germline lookup yields CDR1 MDHEN and CDR2 SYDVKM.

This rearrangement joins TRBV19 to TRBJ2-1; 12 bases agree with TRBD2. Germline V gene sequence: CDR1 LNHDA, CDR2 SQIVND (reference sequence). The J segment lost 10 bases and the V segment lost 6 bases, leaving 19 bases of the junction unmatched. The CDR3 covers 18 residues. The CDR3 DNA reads TGTGCCAGTAGCTTGGGGCTAGCGGGAGGGAGTTGGGGCCGCGAGCAGTTCTTC. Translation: CASSLGLAGGSWGREQFF.

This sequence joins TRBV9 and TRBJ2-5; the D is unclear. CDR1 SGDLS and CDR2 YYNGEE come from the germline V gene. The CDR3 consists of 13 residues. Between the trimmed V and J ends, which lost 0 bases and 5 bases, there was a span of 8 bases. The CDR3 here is CASSVGRSETQYF. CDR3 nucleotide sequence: TGTGCCAGCAGCGTAGGGCGGTCGGAGACCCAGTACTTC.

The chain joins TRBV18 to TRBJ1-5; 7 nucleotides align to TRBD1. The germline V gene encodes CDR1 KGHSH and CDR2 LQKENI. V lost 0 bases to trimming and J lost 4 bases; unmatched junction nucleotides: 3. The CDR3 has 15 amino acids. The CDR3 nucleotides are TGTGCCAGCTCACCACCGGGACAGCTAAATCAGCCCCAGCATTTT. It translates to CASSPPGQLNQPQHF.

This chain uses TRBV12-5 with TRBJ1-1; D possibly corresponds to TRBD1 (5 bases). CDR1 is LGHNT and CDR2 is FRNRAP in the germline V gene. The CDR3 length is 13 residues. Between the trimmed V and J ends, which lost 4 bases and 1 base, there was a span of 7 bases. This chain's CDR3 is CASGSGGNTEAFF. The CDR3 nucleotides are TGTGCTAGTGGTTCCGGGGGGAACACTGAAGCTTTCTTT.

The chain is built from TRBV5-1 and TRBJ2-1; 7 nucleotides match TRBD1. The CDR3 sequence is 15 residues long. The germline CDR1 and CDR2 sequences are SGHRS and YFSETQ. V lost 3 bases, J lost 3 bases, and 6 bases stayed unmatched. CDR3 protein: CASSSTGTDYNEQFF. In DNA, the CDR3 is TGCGCCAGCAGCTCAACCGGGACAGACTACAATGAGCAGTTCTTC.

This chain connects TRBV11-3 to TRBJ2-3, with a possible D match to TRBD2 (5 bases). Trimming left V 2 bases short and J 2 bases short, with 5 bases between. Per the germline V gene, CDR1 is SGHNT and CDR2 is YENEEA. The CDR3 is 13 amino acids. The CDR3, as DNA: TGTGCCAGCAGCTTACGGGACACAGATACGCAGTATTTT. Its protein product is CASSLRDTDTQYF. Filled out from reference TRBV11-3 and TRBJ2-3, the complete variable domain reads EAGVVQSPRYKIIEKKQPVAFWCNPISGHNTLYWYLQNLGQGPELLIRYENEEAVDDSQLPKDRFSAERLKGVDSTLKIQPAELGDSAVYLCASSLRDTDTQYFGPGTRLTVL.